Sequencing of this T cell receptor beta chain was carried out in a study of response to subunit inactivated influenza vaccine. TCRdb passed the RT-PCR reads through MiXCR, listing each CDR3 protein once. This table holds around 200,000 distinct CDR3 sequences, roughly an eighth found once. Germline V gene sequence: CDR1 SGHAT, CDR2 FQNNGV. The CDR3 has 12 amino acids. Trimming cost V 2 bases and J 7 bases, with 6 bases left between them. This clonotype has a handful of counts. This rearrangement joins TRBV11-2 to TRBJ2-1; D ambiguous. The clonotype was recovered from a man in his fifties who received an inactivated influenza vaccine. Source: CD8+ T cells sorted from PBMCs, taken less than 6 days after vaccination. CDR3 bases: TGTGCCAGCAGCTTAACCGCGAATGAGCAGTTCTTC. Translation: CASSLTANEQFF.